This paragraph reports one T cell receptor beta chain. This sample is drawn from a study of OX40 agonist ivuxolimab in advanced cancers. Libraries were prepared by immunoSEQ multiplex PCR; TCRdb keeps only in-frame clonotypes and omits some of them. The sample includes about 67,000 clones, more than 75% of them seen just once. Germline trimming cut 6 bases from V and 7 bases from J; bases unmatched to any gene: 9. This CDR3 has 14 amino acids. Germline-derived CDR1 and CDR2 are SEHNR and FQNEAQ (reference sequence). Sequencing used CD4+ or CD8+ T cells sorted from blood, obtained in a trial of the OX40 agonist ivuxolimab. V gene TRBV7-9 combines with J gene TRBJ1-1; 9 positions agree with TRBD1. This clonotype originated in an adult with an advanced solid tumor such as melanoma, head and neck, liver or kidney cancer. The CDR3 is CASRPQGQGDEAFF. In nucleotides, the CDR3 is TGTGCCAGCAGACCCCAGGGACAGGGCGATGAAGCTTTCTTT.